Below are 9 T cell receptor beta chains sequenced from a single sample in a study of shared clonotypes between healthy human individuals. Terminally differentiated effector memory CD45RA+ cells were excluded from the naive CD8 cells, which were CD45RO-negative and positively selected for CCR7. Sequencing used immunoSEQ multiplex PCR; TCRdb keeps in-frame clones, though not all of them. The sample yields approximately 810,000 clones, approximately 92% seen once. Source material: naive CD8+ T cells sorted from blood. Receptors were obtained from a man in his thirties or forties in good health.

The chain has TRBV6-5 and TRBJ2-2, with a possible D match to TRBD1 (5 bases). Trimming pared 7 bases from V and 6 bases from J, leaving 15 bases between. The CDR3 consists of 14 residues. Germline V gene lookup returns CDR1 MNHEY and CDR2 SVGAGI. In nucleotides, the CDR3 is TGTGCCAGCAATTCCCTAGGGGAAGCCGGGGAGCTGTTTTTT. This gives the protein CASNSLGEAGELFF.

The chain recombines TRBV6-5 with TRBJ1-1, with 7 bases fitting TRBD1. The V gene's germline CDR1 is MNHEY and CDR2 SVGAGI. The CDR3 totals 13 residues. J lost 4 bases, V lost 6 bases, and 5 bases had no gene match. The CDR3 loop reads CASSAGGGTEAFF. In nucleotides, the CDR3 is TGTGCCAGCAGCGCAGGGGGTGGCACTGAAGCTTTCTTT.

V gene TRBV9 combines with J gene TRBJ2-5; TRBD1 matches 7 bases. CDR3 length: 14 residues. V dropped 3 bases and J dropped 2; count of bases not matched to a gene: 4. Germline assignment: CDR1 SGDLS and CDR2 YYNGEE. The CDR3 region has the DNA TGTGCCAGCAGCGCAGTGGGACAGCAAGAGACCCAGTACTTC. Translating it yields CASSAVGQQETQYF.

The J gene is TRBJ2-5, the V gene TRBV5-1; D remains ambiguous. CDR1 SGHRS and CDR2 YFSETQ come from the germline V gene. The V and J ends lost 1 base and 1 base respectively, with 11 bases between them. The CDR3 spans 15 residues. CDR3 region: CASSLLEQSQETQYF. CDR3 DNA sequence: TGCGCCAGCAGCTTGTTAGAACAGAGCCAAGAGACCCAGTACTTC. The variable domain in full, completed from reference TRBV5-1 and TRBJ2-5, reads KAGVTQTPRYLIKTRGQQVTLSCSPISGHRSVSWYQQTPGQGLQFLFEYFSETQRNKGNFPGRFSGRQFSNSRSEMNVSTLELGDSALYLCASSLLEQSQETQYFGPGTRLLVL.

This chain joins TRBV6-5 and TRBJ2-1; 8 bases line up with TRBD2. This CDR3 comprises 13 residues. The ends lost 6 bases at V and 3 bases at J; junction bases unmatched: 1. The germline V gene has CDR1 MNHEY and CDR2 SVGAGI. The CDR3, as DNA: TGTGCCAGCAGGAGCGGGAGCTACAATGAGCAGTTCTTC. It yields the protein CASRSGSYNEQFF.

This chain joins TRBV28 and TRBJ2-7; D remains ambiguous. V lost 7 bases and J 2 bases, leaving 18 bases between the germline ends. Germline loops: CDR1 MDHEN, CDR2 SYDVKM. CDR3 length: 15 amino acids. Written as DNA, the CDR3 is TGTGCCAGCACCCACTGGGCGGAACTTACCTACGAGCAGTACTTC. The encoded protein is CASTHWAELTYEQYF.

The rearrangement uses TRBV21-1 and TRBJ2-1; the table assigns TRBD1, which was not confirmed against the DNA. TRBV21-1 is a recognized pseudogene. This CDR3 has 15 amino acids. CDR3 DNA sequence: TGTGCCAGCAGCCACCGGGACAGGAAATACAATGAGCAGTTCTTC. Translated, it gives CASSHRDRKYNEQFF.

The chain links TRBV7-9 to TRBJ2-3; D is unresolved. Trimming took 0 bases from V and 6 from J, leaving 7 bases between them. The germline CDR1 and CDR2 sequences are SEHNR and FQNEAQ (reference sequence). CDR3 length equals 13 residues. The CDR3 bases are TGTGCCAGCAGCTTAGCGAGTTGGGATACGCAGTATTTT. It specifies CASSLASWDTQYF.

V is TRBV2 and J is TRBJ1-2; maybe TRBD1 (6 bases). V was pared by 7 bases and J by 5 bases, with 11 bases between. From germline, CDR1 is SNHLY and CDR2 FYNNEI. This CDR3 contains 12 residues. CDR3 DNA sequence: TGTGCCAGCAATCCAGGGGTTTATGGCTACACCTTC. Translating it yields CASNPGVYGYTF. Complete variable domain (other parts from reference TRBV2 and TRBJ1-2): EPEVTQTPSHQVTQMGQEVILRCVPISNHLYFYWYRQILGQKVEFLVSFYNNEISEKSEIFDDQFSVERPDGSNFTLKIRSTKLEDSAMYFCASNPGVYGYTFGSGTRLTVV.